The source of this T cell receptor (beta chain) is a study of immune heterogeneity within non-small cell lung tumors. The wider study: The tumor set comprised a handful of squamous cell carcinomas and approximately ten non-squamous carcinomas (plus 1 not otherwise specified).

Each sample used 600 ng of genomic DNA from bulk tumor tissue. Taken during surgery, several biopsies per primary tumor were spaced as far apart as possible within the tumor mass. The patients were newly diagnosed with non-small cell lung cancer, had not been treated, and had curative surgery. This CDR3 comprises 10 residues. Germline V gene data show CDR1 as SGHNT and CDR2 as YENEEA. Study-level findings and limits: Identical dominant CDR3 beta clonotypes spanned tumor sites within a patient, beside site-unique high-frequency clones. Local tumor mutational burden and local T-cell repertoire clonality showed a moderate significant correlation, R about 0.3. Patients largely differed in their high-frequency T-cell receptor beta clonotypes.

Turning to this clonotype: Its target is not known. One end of the junction does not line up with germline, which may come from a read error.

In a multiplex PCR, 32 V and 13 J primers amplified TCR beta CDR3. MiXCR was run by TCRdb on the multiplex PCR reads, yielding one entry per CDR3 protein. The sample holds 30,000 to 40,000 distinct CDR3 sequences, 28% seen once. The chain uses TRBV11-3 and TRBJ2-5; D is undetermined. Material: lung tumor tissue. The TCR comes from a middle-aged man with non-small cell lung cancer. The CDR3 DNA reads TGTGCCAGCAAAGGAGAGACCAAGTACTTC. Translated: CASKGETKYF.